This T cell receptor beta chain was sequenced for a study of identical twins. Points on this clonotype: Antigen specificity is unknown.

Between the trimmed V and J ends, which lost 4 bases and 3 bases, there was a span of 17 bases. This CDR3 comprises 16 residues. The germline CDR1 and CDR2 sequences are MNHEY and SVGAGI. Findings of the study overall: Fewer insertions characterized abundant cord blood beta clonotypes, whereas memory repertoires showed none. Sequences that were beta out-of-frame showed weaker excess twin sharing.

The donor group consisted entirely of healthy Caucasians. One entry per CDR3 protein results from TCRdb running MiXCR on the 5' RACE reads. This sample has about 290,000 distinct CDR3 sequences, with roughly 8.6% found just once. Separately, the same data were catalogued under a study of yellow fever vaccine responses in identical twins.

The sequence was obtained from a woman aged 18-29 years in good health. This chain connects TRBV6-5 to TRBJ2-3; a weak D match, TRBD1 (5 bases). The sample taken for sequencing was CD8+ T cells sorted from blood. The CDR3 DNA is TGTGCCAGCAGTTTGTTCAGTAGGGGTAGGACAGATACGCAGTATTTT. Translation: CASSLFSRGRTDTQYF.